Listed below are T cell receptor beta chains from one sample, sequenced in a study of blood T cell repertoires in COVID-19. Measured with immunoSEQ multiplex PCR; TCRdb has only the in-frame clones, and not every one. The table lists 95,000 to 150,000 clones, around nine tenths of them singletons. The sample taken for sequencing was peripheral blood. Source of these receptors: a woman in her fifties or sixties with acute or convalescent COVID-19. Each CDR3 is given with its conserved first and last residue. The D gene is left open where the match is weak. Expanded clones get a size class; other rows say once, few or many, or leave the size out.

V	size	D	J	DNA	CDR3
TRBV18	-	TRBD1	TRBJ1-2	TGTGCCAGCTCACTAACCGGGACAGGGACGGTGAGGGGCTACACCTTC	CASSLTGTGTVRGYTF
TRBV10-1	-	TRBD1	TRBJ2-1	TGCGCCAGTGACATATCCGGGACAGGGACCCCCAATGAGCAGTTCTTC	CASDISGTGTPNEQFF
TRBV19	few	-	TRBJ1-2	TGTGCCAGTAGTATTTGGCAGGGGTATGGCTACACCTTC	CASSIWQGYGYTF
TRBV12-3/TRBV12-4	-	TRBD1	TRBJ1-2	TGTGCCAGCAGTTCAACAGGGGGAGGCTACACCTTC	CASSSTGGGYTF
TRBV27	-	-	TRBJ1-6	TGTGCCAGCAGTTTGAGAAATTCACCCCTCCACTTT	CASSLRNSPLHF
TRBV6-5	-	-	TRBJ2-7	TGTGCCAGCAGTTACGGGCAGGGGGGCTACGAGCAGTACTTC	CASSYGQGGYEQYF
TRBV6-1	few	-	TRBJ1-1	TGTGCCAGCAGTGAGGTGGGGCCTGGTGGTGAAGCTTTCTTT	CASSEVGPGGEAFF
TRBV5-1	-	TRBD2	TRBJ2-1	TGCGCCAGCAGCCGAGGACTAGCGGGGGTTGATGAGCAGTTCTTC	CASSRGLAGVDEQFF
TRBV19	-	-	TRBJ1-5	TGTGCCAGTAGTATGGGATTGACAGTCCGACAGCCCCAGCATTTT	CASSMGLTVRQPQHF
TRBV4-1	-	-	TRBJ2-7	TGCGCCAGCAGCCAAGAAACGGGGGGCCCCTACGAGCAGTACTTC	CASSQETGGPYEQYF
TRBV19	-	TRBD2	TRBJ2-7	TGTGCCAGTAGTCCCCCCAATAGGGCTAGCGGGAGCAACGAGCAGTACTTC	CASSPPNRASGSNEQYF
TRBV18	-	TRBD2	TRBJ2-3	TGTGCCAGCTCGATAGCGGGAGGGCCAGTGGATACGCAGTATTTT	CASSIAGGPVDTQYF
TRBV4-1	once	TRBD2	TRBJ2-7	TGCGCCAGCAGCCAGGAAGTAGCGGGAGGGCCGGGGGAGCAGTACTTC	CASSQEVAGGPGEQYF
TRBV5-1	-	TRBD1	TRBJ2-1	TGCGCCAGCAGCCCGGGACAGAACAATGAGCAGTTCTTC	CASSPGQNNEQFF
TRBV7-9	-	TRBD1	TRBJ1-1	TGTGCCAGCAGCCCCAGGGACAGGGGGGGGACTGAAGCTTTCTTT	CASSPRDRGGTEAFF
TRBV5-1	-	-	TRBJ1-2	TGCGCCAGCAGCCCGGAAGAGGGCTACTATGGCTACACCTTC	CASSPEEGYYGYTF
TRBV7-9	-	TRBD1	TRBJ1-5	TGTGCCAGCAGCTCGGTGCAGGGGGATCAGCCCCAGCATTTT	CASSSVQGDQPQHF
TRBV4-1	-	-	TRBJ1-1	TGCGCCAGCAGCCGATGGGGAGGGCTAATGAACACTGAAGCTTTCTTT	CASSRWGGLMNTEAFF
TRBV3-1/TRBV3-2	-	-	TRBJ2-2	TGTGCCAGTGACGCGGCCGGGGAGCTGTTTTTT	CASDAAGELFF
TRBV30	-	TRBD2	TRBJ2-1	TGTGCCTGGGCCCTGGGGGGGAATGAGCAGTTCTTC	CAWALGGNEQFF
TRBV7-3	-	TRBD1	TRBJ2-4	TGTGCCAGCAGCTTAGAAGGGGGCCCCAAAAACATTCAGTACTTC	CASSLEGGPKNIQYF
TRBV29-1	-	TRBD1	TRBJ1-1	TGCAGCGTTGAAGGGTGGGACAGGGAGGTCCGCCACACTGAAGCTTTCTTT	CSVEGWDREVRHTEAFF
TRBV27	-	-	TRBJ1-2	TGTGCCAGCAGTTTTTTACCTTCGGGGAATGGCTACACCTTC	CASSFLPSGNGYTF
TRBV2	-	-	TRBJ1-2	TGTGCCAGCAGTGACCAGAGGCGGGGGCAGGGTGGCTACACCTTC	CASSDQRRGQGGYTF
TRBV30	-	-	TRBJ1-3	TGTGCCTGGAACTCTCCGGGATCTGGAAACACCATATATTTT	CAWNSPGSGNTIYF
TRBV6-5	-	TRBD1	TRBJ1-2	TGTGCCAGCAGTTACTCTGTCACCGGACAGGGCTATGGCTACACCTTC	CASSYSVTGQGYGYTF
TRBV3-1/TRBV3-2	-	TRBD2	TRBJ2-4	TGTGCCAGCAGCCCATCCGGGACTACAATTCAGTACTTC	CASSPSGTTIQYF
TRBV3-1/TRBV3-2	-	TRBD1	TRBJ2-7	TGTGCCAGCAGCCGCTCCCGGGACAGGGTTGGGAGCGAGCAGTACTTC	CASSRSRDRVGSEQYF
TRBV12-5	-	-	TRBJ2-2	TGTGCTAGTGGTTTGGGGGACTTACTCACCGGGGAGCTGTTTTTT	CASGLGDLLTGELFF
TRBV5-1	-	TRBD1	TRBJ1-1	TGCGCCAGCAGCTCTCAAACAGGGGGGTATGCTGAAGCTTTCTTT	CASSSQTGGYAEAFF
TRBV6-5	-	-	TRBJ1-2	TGTGCCAGCAGTCCTTCAGGGAACTATGGCTACACCTTC	CASSPSGNYGYTF
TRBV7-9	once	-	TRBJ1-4	TGTGCCAGCAGCCCCCTAACAGGGTGGGGGGAAAAACTGTTTTTT	CASSPLTGWGEKLFF
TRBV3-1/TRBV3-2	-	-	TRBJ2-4	TGTGCCAGCAGCCAACGGGGAGCGGTTCCCAAAAACATTCAGTACTTC	CASSQRGAVPKNIQYF
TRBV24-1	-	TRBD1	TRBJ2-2	TGTGCCACCAGTGATTCAGGGGGCTTAAGGACCGGGGAGCTGTTTTTT	CATSDSGGLRTGELFF
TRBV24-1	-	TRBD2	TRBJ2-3	TGTGCCACCAGTGATCCTAACGGACTAGCGGGGGGCCCAGATACGCAGTATTTT	CATSDPNGLAGGPDTQYF
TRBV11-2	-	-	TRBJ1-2	TGTGCCAGCAGCGGTCGTGGGAGAAACTATGGCTACACCTTC	CASSGRGRNYGYTF
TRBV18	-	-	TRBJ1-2	TGTGCCAGCTCACCGGACAGTAACTATGGCTACACCTTC	CASSPDSNYGYTF
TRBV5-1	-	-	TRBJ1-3	TGCGCCAGCAGCTTGGCCGTCAGGCCGACCTCTGGAAACACCATATATTTT	CASSLAVRPTSGNTIYF
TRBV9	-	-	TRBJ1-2	TGTGCCAGCAGCGCCCAGGGGAGCACCTCCTATGGCTACACCTTC	CASSAQGSTSYGYTF
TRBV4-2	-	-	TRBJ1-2	TGTGCCAGCAGCCAAGTCGGGACTACCAGAGGTGGCTACACCTTC	CASSQVGTTRGGYTF
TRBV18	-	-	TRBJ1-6	TGTGCCAGCTCACCGAGACAGATCATTTATTCACCCCTCCACTTT	CASSPRQIIYSPLHF
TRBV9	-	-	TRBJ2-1	TGTGCCAGCAGCGTAGACTTCAATGAGCAGTTCTTC	CASSVDFNEQFF
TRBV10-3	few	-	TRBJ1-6	TGTGCCATCAGTGAGTCGAATGGGAGGGCCAATTCACCCCTCCACTTT	CAISESNGRANSPLHF
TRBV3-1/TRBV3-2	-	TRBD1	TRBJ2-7	TGTGCCAGCAGCCAAATACAGGGGGCCGACGAGCAGTACTTC	CASSQIQGADEQYF
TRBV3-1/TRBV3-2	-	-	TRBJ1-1	TGTGCCAGCAGCCCCTCGGAACAGGGCAACACTGAAGCTTTCTTT	CASSPSEQGNTEAFF
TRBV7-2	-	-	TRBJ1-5	TGTGCCAGCAGCTTAGTCGCTCCCGCCGACAGTCATCAGCCCCAGCATTTT	CASSLVAPADSHQPQHF
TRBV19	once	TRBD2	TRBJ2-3	TGTGCCAGTAGTATAGCCCTAGCGGGAGCAGATACGCAGTATTTT	CASSIALAGADTQYF
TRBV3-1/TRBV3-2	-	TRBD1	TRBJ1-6	TGTGCCAGCCACCCAAACGGACAGGGGAATTCACCCCTCCACTTT	CASHPNGQGNSPLHF
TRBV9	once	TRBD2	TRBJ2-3	TGTGCCAGCAGCCCCCGGTACGGGGGGTCCGCGGGTACGCAGTATTTT	CASSPRYGGSAGTQYF
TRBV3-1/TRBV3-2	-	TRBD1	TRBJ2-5	TGTGCCAGCAGCCCCTCAGGGGGCCCTGAGACCCAGTACTTC	CASSPSGGPETQYF
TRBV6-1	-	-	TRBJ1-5	TGTGCCAGCAGTGAGCCCGGGAGCAATCAGCCCCAGCATTTT	CASSEPGSNQPQHF
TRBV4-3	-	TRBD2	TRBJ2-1	TGCGCCAGCAGCCAAGATTTCAGCGGGGTATACATATCCTACAATGAGCAGTTCTTC	CASSQDFSGVYISYNEQFF
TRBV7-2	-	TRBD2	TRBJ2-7	TGTGCCAGCAGCTTAGGGGGGACTAGCGTCTACGAGCAGTACTTC	CASSLGGTSVYEQYF
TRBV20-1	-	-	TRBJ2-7	TGCAGTGCCTCAAGGAGAAACGAGCAGTACTTC	CSASRRNEQYF
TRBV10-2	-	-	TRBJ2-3	TGCGCCAGCGGGGACTCTCGCACAGATACGCAGTATTTT	CASGDSRTDTQYF